This TCR beta chain came from a study of regulatory T cells in long-lasting Graves disease (dated by TCRdb to the early 2020s). Study-level background: Newly diagnosed Graves' disease patients had taken antithyroid drugs for less than 3 months. A total of 35 or so samples were covered by TCR sequencing, comprising around 13 persistent and around 20 newly diagnosed Graves' disease patients. The study was conducted in China and was registered as a clinical trial. This study used TCR sequencing and RNA sequencing of peripheral blood to compare persistent Graves' disease patients against newly diagnosed Graves' disease patients.

The time point tag for this specimen amounts to: newly diagnosed GD, antithyroid drugs for less than 3 months. For both TCR sequencing and RNA sequencing, RNA was extracted from PBMCs using TRIzol. Graves' disease was diagnosed according to American Thyroid Association guidelines. The patients came from an endocrinology department in Xi'an, China. From each patient, around 9 milliliters of peripheral blood was collected into an EDTA anticoagulant tube. Ficoll Paque Plus density gradient separation was used to isolate PBMCs, and no additional T cell sorting was done. An Agilent 2100 Bioanalyzer and agarose gel were used to check RNA quality, and a NanoDrop 2000 was used to measure RNA concentration. CDR3 length: 14 amino acids, cysteine to phenylalanine. Of all the DNA, just the CDR3 is kept, 42 bases in frame from base 1. The V end loses 3 bases and the J end loses 6 bases, and a stretch of 14 bases separates them. CDR1 and CDR2 are read off the germline V gene as MDHEN and SYDVKM.

The table lists this clonotype with many counts. Its antigen target is currently unknown. No much larger clone exists at a distance of one base, and base qualities are not known. Broader findings and caveats from the paper: Sequencing and analysis were limited to the TCR beta chain. Persistent disease showed preferential use of TRBV28, TRBJ1-2 and TRBJ2-5, whereas newly diagnosed disease favored TRBV20-1 and TRBJ2-1. The authors noted that the small sample size was a limitation that may lower accuracy. Persistent patients shared more public clonotypes among themselves (around 3,000) than newly diagnosed patients did (about 1,000). Persistent Graves' disease patients showed lower TCR Shannon entropy and fewer highly expanded clones than newly diagnosed patients, suggesting clonal expansion. The study examined only peripheral blood because the primary lesion, thyroid tissue, could not be accessed.

Libraries came from multiplex PCR. These reads were obtained on an Illumina HiSeq 4000. iRepertoire HTBI primers and Arm-PCR amplification of CDR3 regions were used to construct TCR beta libraries. Before sequencing, the PCR products underwent gel purification. The authors' analysis ran thus. Gene usage analysis of CDR3 amino acid clonotypes relied on the approximately 60 TRBV and 12 to 15 TRBJ segments identified across samples. COPE and FqMerger were used to merge filtered high-quality paired reads into contigs. BLAST was used to align contigs to IMGT TRBV, TRBD and TRBJ reference genes, with CDR3 defined following IMGT. Any clonotype with a frequency above 0.1% was counted as a highly expanded clone. Repertoire diversity was measured by Shannon entropy, and V-J evenness by the Gini coefficient. Public clonotypes were defined as clonotypes shared by more than one individual. Clones were called with MiXCR by TCRdb after fastp trimmed the public reads at Q25, and only in-frame beta chains were retained. Each record represents a unique CDR3 protein, reported with the most common genes and DNA among its rows. Here the V and J calls rest on TCRdb's processing, not on the authors' analysis. This sample comprises more than 300,000 distinct CDR3 sequences, 12% of them detected only once. In total, the top ten clones hold approximately 20% of the sample.

This sample also belongs to another study, concerning T cells in Graves' hyperthyroidism and ophthalmopathy. Reported in the second study: Graves' hyperthyroidism was defined as stable when no progression to ophthalmopathy occurred over 18 months of follow-up. Hyperthyroidism patients were newly diagnosed, with disease duration under 2 months, and aged 18 to 65 years. The study excluded patients with uncontrolled infections, other autoimmune diseases, pregnancy or lactation. Diagnoses relied on clinical symptoms, serum thyroxine and TRAb, thyroid ultrasound and orbital computed tomography. The first round of RT-PCR for the TCR CDR3 was performed with the HTBI primer set and the Qiagen OneStep RT-PCR kit. Blood samples also contained most of the expanded thyroid clonotypes (frequency above 0.001), which suggests that blood repertoires may reflect thyroid immune responses. A 13 V-J signature model separated ophthalmopathy from stable hyperthyroidism, with about 90% sensitivity and just under 84% specificity in cross-validation and 80%/75% in testing. In validation, progression to ophthalmopathy was predicted by the model with approximately 67% sensitivity and 72.22% specificity, a median of roughly 6 months before onset. To identify TCR V-J signatures that set the groups apart, the researchers used a discovery cohort of more than 95 patients, made up of roughly 45 with Graves' ophthalmopathy and 57 with stable Graves' hyperthyroidism. Whether ophthalmopathy could be predicted prospectively was tested in an independent validation cohort made up of approximately 19 hyperthyroidism patients plus 17 patients who later progressed to ophthalmopathy. For training and testing, the roughly 97 patients in the discovery cohort were randomly divided in a 7:3 ratio. In more than 5 Graves' hyperthyroidism patients, the study also compared T-cell repertoires from thyroid tissue with T-cell repertoires from blood. After sampling, hyperthyroidism patients received methimazole starting at 30 mg daily, and ophthalmopathy patients received high-dose intravenous methylprednisolone. Libraries were constructed in a second round of multiplex PCR, after which size selection and purification were carried out. Libraries were sequenced paired-end with 100 bp reads on an Illumina HiSeq2000. SOAPnuke was used to process the raw data, with reads discarded if the reads contained adapters or uncalled bases, had a mean Phred below 15, or lacked an exact constant-primer or identifier match. High-quality paired reads were merged with COPE v1.2.5, and unique nucleotide sequences were defined as clonotypes. MiTCR v1.1 was used to align clonotypes to the IMGT TRBV, TRBD and TRBJ reference segments. The analysis included only V-J combinations with a frequency above 0.0001, which together covered 98% to 99.2% of the repertoires. The TCS score was defined as the ratio of F50 (clonal expansion) to E x V (chaos), calculated using BLOSUM62-based TCRdist between CDR3 peptides within each V-J. Welch's t-statistics and random forest reduced around 520 V-J features to roughly 13, which were used in a naive Bayes classifier (R e1071). No statistical method was used to set the sample size in advance, and investigators knew the group allocation. The paper reports TCR Vbeta CDR3 sequencing of fewer than 150 peripheral blood samples: some 41 ophthalmopathy, under 80 hyperthyroidism and about 17 progressor patients.

The sequence was collected from a woman aged 18-35 years with Graves disease. Donor details come from another sample of the same person, matched by shared clones. The sequence links TRBV28 to TRBJ1-2; the D gene is not confidently resolved. The sample in question was peripheral blood mononuclear cells (PBMCs), obtained at new diagnosis, from a patient treated with antithyroid drugs. The CDR3 has the sequence CASSLGSRSDGYTF. At the DNA level, the sequence is TGTGCCAGCAGTTTGGGCAGCCGGAGCGATGGCTACACCTTC.